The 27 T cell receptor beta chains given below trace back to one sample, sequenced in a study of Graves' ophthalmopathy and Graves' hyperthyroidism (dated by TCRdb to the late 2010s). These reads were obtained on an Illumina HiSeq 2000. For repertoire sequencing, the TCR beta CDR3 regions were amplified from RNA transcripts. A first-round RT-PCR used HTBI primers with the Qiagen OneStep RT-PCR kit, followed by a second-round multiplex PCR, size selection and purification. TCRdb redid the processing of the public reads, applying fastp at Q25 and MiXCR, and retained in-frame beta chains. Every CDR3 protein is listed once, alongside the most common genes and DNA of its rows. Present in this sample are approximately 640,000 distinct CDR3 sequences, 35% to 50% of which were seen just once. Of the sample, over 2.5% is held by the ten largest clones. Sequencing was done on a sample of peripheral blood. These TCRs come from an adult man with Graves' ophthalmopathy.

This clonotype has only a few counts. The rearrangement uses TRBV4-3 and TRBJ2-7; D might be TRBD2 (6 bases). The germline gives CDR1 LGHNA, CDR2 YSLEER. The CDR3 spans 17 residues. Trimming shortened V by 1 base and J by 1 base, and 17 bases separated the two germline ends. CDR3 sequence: CASSQALKGSGSYEQYF. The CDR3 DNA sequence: TGCGCCAGCAGCCAAGCACTAAAGGGTAGCGGATCCTACGAGCAGTACTTC.

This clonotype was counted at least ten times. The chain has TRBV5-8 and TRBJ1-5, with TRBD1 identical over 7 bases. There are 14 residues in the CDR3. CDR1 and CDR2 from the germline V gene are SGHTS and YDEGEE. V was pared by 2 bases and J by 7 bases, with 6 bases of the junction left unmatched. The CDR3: CASSLEGARQPQHF. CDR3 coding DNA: TGTGCCAGCAGCTTAGAGGGGGCGAGGCAGCCCCAGCATTTT.

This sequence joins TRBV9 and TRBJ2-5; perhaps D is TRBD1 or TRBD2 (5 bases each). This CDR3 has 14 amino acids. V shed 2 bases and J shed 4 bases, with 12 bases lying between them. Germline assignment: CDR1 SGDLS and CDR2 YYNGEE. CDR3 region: CASSVEGGGETQYF. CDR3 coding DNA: TGTGCCAGCAGCGTTGAAGGTGGGGGAGAGACCCAGTACTTC.

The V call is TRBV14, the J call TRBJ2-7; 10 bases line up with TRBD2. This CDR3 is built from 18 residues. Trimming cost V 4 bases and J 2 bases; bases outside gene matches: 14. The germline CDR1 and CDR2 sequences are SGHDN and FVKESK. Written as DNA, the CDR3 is TGTGCCAGCAGCCTAAAGCCCCTGGCTAGCGGGGGAGCCTACGAGCAGTACTTC. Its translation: CASSLKPLASGGAYEQYF. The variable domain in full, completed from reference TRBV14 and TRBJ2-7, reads EAGVTQFPSHSVIEKGQTVTLRCDPISGHDNLYWYRRVMGKEIKFLLHFVKESKQDESGMPNNRFLAERTGGTYSTLKVQPAELEDSGVYFCASSLKPLASGGAYEQYFGPGTRLTVT.

CDR3 DNA sequence: TGTGCCAGCAGTTTATCGTCCAGCCTAGGGCTAGGCTACACCTTC. As protein: CASSLSSSLGLGYTF. V and J are TRBV28 and TRBJ1-2; no clear D. The V and J ends lost 1 base and 8 bases respectively, with 17 bases between them. The CDR3 spans 15 residues. The germline V gene has CDR1 MDHEN and CDR2 SYDVKM.

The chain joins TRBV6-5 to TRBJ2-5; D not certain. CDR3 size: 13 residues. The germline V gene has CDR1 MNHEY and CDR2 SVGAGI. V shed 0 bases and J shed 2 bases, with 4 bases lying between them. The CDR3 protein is CASSYSAQETQYF. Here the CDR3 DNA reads TGTGCCAGCAGTTACTCTGCACAAGAGACCCAGTACTTC.

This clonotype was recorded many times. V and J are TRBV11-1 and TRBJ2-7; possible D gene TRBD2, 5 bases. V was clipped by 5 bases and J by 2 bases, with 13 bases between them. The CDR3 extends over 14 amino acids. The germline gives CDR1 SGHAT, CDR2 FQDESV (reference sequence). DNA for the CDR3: TGTGCCAGCAGCCGTCGGAGGCCCCCCTACGAGCAGTACTTC. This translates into CASSRRRPPYEQYF.

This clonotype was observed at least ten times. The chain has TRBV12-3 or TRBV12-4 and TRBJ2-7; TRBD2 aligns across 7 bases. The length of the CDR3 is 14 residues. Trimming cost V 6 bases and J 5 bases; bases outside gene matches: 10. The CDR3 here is CASSPWEGSHEQYF. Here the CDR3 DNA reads TGTGCCAGCAGCCCCTGGGAGGGTTCCCACGAGCAGTACTTC.

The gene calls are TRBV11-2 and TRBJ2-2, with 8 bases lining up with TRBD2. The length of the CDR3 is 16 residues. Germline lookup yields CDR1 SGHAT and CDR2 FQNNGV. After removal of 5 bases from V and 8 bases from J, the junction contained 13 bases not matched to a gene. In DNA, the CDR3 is TGTGCCAGCAGCCCCCTGACGGGGGGGGCGGCAGGGGAGCTGTTTTTT. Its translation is CASSPLTGGAAGELFF.

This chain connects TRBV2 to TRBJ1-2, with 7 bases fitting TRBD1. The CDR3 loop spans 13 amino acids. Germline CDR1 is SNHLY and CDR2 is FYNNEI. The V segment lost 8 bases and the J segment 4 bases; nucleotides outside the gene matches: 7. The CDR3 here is CASGPRQGYGYTF. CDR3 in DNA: TGTGCCAGCGGACCCCGACAGGGCTATGGCTACACCTTC.

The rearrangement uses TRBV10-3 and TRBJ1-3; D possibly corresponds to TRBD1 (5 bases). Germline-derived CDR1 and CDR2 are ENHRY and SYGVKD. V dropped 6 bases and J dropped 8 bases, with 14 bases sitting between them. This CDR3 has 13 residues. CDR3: CAISGGVQDTIYF. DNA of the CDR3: TGTGCCATCAGCGGGGGAGTCCAAGACACCATATATTTT.

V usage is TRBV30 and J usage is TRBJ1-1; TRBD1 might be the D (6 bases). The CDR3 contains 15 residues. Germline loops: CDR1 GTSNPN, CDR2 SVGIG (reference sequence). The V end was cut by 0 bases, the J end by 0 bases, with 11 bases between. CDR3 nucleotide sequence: TGTGCCTGGAGTGTACGGGGGACATTGAACACTGAAGCTTTCTTT. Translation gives CAWSVRGTLNTEAFF. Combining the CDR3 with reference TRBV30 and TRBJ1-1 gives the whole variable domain SQTIHQWPATLVQPVGSPLSLECTVEGTSNPNLYWYRQAAGRGLQLLFYSVGIGQISSEVPQNLSASRPQDRQFILSSKKLLLSDSGFYLCAWSVRGTLNTEAFFGQGTRLTVV.

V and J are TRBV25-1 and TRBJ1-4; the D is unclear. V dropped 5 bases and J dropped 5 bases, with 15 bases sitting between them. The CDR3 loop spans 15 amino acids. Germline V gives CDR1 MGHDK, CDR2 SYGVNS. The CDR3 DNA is TGTGCCAGCAGTTACGGAGGAAGAAAGAATGAAAAACTGTTTTTT. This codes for CASSYGGRKNEKLFF.

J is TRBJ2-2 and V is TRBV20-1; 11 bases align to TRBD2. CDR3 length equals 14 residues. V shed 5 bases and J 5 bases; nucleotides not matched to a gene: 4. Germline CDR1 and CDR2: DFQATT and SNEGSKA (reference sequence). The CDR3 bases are TGCAGTGCTCGGGGACTAGCGGAGACCGGGGAGCTGTTTTTT. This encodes CSARGLAETGELFF.

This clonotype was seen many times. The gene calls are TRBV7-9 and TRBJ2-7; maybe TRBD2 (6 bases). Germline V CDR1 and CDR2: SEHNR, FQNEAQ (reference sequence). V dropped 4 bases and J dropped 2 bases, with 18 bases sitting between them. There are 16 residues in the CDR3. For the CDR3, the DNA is TGTGCCAGCAGCTCGTCCCTAGGGAGGATCACCTACGAGCAGTACTTC. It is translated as CASSSSLGRITYEQYF. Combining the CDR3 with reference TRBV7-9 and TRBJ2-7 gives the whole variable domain DTGVSQNPRHKITKRGQNVTFRCDPISEHNRLYWYRQTLGQGPEFLTYFQNEAQLEKSRLLSDRFSAERPKGSFSTLEIQRTEQGDSAMYLCASSSSLGRITYEQYFGPGTRLTVT.

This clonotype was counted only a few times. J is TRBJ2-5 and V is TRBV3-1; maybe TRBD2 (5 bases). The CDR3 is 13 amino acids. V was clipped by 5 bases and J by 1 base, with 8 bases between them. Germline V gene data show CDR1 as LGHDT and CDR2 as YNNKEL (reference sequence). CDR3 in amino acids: CASSGGTQETQYF. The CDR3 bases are TGTGCCAGCAGCGGAGGAACCCAAGAGACCCAGTACTTC.

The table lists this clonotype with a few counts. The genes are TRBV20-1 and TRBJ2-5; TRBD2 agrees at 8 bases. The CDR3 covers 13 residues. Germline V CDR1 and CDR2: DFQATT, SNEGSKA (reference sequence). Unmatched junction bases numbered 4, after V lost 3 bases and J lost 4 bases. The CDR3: CSARIAGIETQYF. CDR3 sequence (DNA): TGCAGTGCTAGGATAGCGGGGATAGAGACCCAGTACTTC.

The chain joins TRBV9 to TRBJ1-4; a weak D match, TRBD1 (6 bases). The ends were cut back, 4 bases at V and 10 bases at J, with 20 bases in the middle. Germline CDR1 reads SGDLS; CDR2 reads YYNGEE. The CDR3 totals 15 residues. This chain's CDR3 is CASSQDLPGAGKLFF. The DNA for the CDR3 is TGTGCCAGCAGCCAAGATCTTCCAGGGGCGGGAAAACTGTTTTTT.

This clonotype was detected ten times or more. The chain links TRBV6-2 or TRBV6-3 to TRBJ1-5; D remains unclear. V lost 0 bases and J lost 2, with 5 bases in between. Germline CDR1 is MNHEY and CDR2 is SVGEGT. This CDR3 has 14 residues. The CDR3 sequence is CASSYSGGNQPQHF. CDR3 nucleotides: TGTGCCAGCAGTTACTCGGGCGGCAATCAGCCCCAGCATTTT.

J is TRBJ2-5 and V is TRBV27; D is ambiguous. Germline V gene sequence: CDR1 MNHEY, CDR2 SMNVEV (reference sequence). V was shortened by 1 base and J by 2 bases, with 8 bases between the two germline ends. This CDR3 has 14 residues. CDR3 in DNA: TGTGCCAGCAGTTTATGGGGTCAGCAAGAGACCCAGTACTTC. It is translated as CASSLWGQQETQYF.

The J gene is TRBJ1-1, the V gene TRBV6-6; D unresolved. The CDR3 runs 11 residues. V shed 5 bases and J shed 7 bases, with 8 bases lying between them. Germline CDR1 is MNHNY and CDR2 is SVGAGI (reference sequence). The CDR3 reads CASSDEFEAFF. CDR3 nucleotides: TGTGCCAGCAGTGATGAGTTTGAAGCTTTCTTT.

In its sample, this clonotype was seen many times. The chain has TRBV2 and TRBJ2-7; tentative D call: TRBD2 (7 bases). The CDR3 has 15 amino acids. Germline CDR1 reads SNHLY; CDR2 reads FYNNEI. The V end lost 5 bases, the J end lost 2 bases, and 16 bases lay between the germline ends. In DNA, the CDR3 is TGTGCCAGCAGTCAGGGGCGGGAGTACACCTACGAGCAGTACTTC. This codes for CASSQGREYTYEQYF.

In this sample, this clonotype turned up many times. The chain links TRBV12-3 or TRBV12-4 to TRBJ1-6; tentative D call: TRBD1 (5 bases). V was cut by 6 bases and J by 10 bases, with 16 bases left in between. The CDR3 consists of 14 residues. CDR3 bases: TGTGCCAGCAGCCGTGGGACCGCGAGGTCACCCCTCCACTTT. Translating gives CASSRGTARSPLHF.

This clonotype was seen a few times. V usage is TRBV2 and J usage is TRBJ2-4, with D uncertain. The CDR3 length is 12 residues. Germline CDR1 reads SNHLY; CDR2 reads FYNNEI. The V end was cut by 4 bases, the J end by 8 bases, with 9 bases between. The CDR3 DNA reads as TGTGCCAGCAGTGTTGATAGGGACATTCAGTACTTC. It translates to CASSVDRDIQYF.

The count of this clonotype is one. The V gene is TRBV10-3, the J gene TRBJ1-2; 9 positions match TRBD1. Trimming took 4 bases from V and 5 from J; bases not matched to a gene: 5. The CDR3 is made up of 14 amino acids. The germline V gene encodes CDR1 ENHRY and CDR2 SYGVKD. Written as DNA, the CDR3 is TGTGCCATCAGTGCACCGGGACAGGGATATGGCTACACCTTC. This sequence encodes CAISAPGQGYGYTF.

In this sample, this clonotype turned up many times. The CDR3 is CATSTRDSNQPQHF. The DNA for the CDR3 is TGTGCCACCAGCACACGGGATAGCAATCAGCCCCAGCATTTT. This chain connects TRBV15 to TRBJ1-5; D is unresolved. CDR1 is LNHNV and CDR2 is YYDKDF in the germline V gene (reference sequence). V shed 4 bases and J shed 0 bases, with 7 bases lying between them. The CDR3 runs to 14 residues.

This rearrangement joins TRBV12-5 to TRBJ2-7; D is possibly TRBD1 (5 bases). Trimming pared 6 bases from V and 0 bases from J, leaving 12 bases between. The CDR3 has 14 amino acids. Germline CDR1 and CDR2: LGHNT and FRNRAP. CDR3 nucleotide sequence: TGTGCTAGTGGAAGGGGTCTCAGCTCCTACGAGCAGTACTTC. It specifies CASGRGLSSYEQYF.